The rows below give T cell receptor beta chains drawn from one sample of a study of blood T cell repertoires in COVID-19. Sequencing was performed with immunoSEQ multiplex PCR; in TCRdb, only in-frame clones are kept and a portion is missing. The repertoire consists of under 350,000 clones, with over 75% occurring once and the leading ten covering approximately 7.5%. The sequenced sample consisted of peripheral blood. These receptor sequences come from a woman between 25 and 40 years old with COVID-19, enrolled during active disease. CDR3s include the opening cysteine and the closing phenylalanine or tryptophan. Fields, in order: J gene, V gene, clone size, CDR3 protein. The size of a clone is reported for some rows only, either as once, few or many, or as a class for expanded clones.

j_call: TRBJ1-1
v_call: TRBV28
clone_size: .
cdr3_aa: CASSFLRGPLSTEAFF

j_call: TRBJ1-1
v_call: TRBV6-2/TRBV6-3
clone_size: .
cdr3_aa: CASSEAHLTEAFF

j_call: TRBJ2-7
v_call: TRBV18
clone_size: .
cdr3_aa: CASSPPQPSGRARQYF

j_call: TRBJ2-1
v_call: TRBV6-1
clone_size: .
cdr3_aa: CASSERDSEYNEQFF

j_call: TRBJ1-1
v_call: TRBV10-2
clone_size: few
cdr3_aa: CASRGQGGMNTEAFF

j_call: TRBJ1-1
v_call: TRBV10-3
clone_size: .
cdr3_aa: CASGQAEYTEAFF

j_call: TRBJ2-7
v_call: TRBV6-4
clone_size: .
cdr3_aa: CASSDSSQVGEQYF

j_call: TRBJ1-2
v_call: TRBV6-5
clone_size: few
cdr3_aa: CASSYIGTGNYGYTF

j_call: TRBJ1-6
v_call: TRBV11-2
clone_size: .
cdr3_aa: CASSLTTGPDSPLHF

j_call: TRBJ2-6
v_call: TRBV30
clone_size: .
cdr3_aa: CAWSALAGVNVLTF

j_call: TRBJ2-3
v_call: TRBV9
clone_size: .
cdr3_aa: CASSPHGGPITDTQYF

j_call: TRBJ1-3
v_call: TRBV30
clone_size: .
cdr3_aa: CAWTEITGTVGNTIYF

j_call: TRBJ2-1
v_call: TRBV30
clone_size: .
cdr3_aa: CAWRGGGPNEQFF

j_call: TRBJ1-5
v_call: TRBV24-1
clone_size: once
cdr3_aa: CATSDSEEGPTNGQPQHF

j_call: TRBJ2-7
v_call: TRBV2
clone_size: once
cdr3_aa: CASSPRTSGLYEQYF

j_call: TRBJ2-7
v_call: TRBV29-1
clone_size: .
cdr3_aa: CSVEGAGEESSYEQYF

j_call: TRBJ1-6
v_call: TRBV28
clone_size: .
cdr3_aa: CASSPSGQGLYNSPLHF

j_call: TRBJ1-2
v_call: TRBV24-1
clone_size: .
cdr3_aa: CATRGGGTNYGYTF

j_call: TRBJ2-3
v_call: TRBV6-2/TRBV6-3
clone_size: .
cdr3_aa: CASSPLGRGALFSTDTQYF

j_call: TRBJ2-3
v_call: TRBV7-3
clone_size: .
cdr3_aa: CASSLTGTSGMGTQYF

j_call: TRBJ2-3
v_call: TRBV25-1
clone_size: .
cdr3_aa: CASSVGLSTQYF

j_call: TRBJ2-5
v_call: TRBV4-2
clone_size: .
cdr3_aa: CASSQNNPSGGETQYF

j_call: TRBJ1-1
v_call: TRBV14
clone_size: .
cdr3_aa: CASSQENRANTEAFF

j_call: TRBJ2-1
v_call: TRBV11-2
clone_size: once
cdr3_aa: CASSWGGRRSYNEQFF

j_call: TRBJ1-2
v_call: TRBV6-6
clone_size: once
cdr3_aa: CASRRDSATIYGYTF

j_call: TRBJ1-5
v_call: TRBV2
clone_size: .
cdr3_aa: CASRGTGGGGQPQHF

j_call: TRBJ1-3
v_call: TRBV10-3
clone_size: .
cdr3_aa: CAISDPKGGSGNTIYF

j_call: TRBJ1-5
v_call: TRBV19
clone_size: .
cdr3_aa: CASADRWDQPQHF

j_call: TRBJ1-1
v_call: TRBV10-3
clone_size: once
cdr3_aa: CAINGGDRGSTEAFF

j_call: TRBJ2-7
v_call: TRBV7-2
clone_size: .
cdr3_aa: CASSLSGGSSYEQYF

j_call: TRBJ1-1
v_call: TRBV11-2
clone_size: .
cdr3_aa: CASSQGQPNTEAFF

j_call: TRBJ2-2
v_call: TRBV28
clone_size: .
cdr3_aa: CASRGGYNGELFF

j_call: TRBJ2-2
v_call: TRBV7-8
clone_size: .
cdr3_aa: CASKISGLANTGELFF

j_call: TRBJ2-2
v_call: TRBV2
clone_size: .
cdr3_aa: CASSFDRGTGELFF

j_call: TRBJ2-1
v_call: TRBV4-1
clone_size: .
cdr3_aa: CASSQEGTGALYNEQFF

j_call: TRBJ2-7
v_call: TRBV13
clone_size: .
cdr3_aa: CASSPMRTGPNEQYF

j_call: TRBJ1-2
v_call: TRBV12-3/TRBV12-4
clone_size: .
cdr3_aa: CASSSSNYGYTF

j_call: TRBJ1-2
v_call: TRBV4-3
clone_size: .
cdr3_aa: CASSQDQGGGGLNYGYTF

j_call: TRBJ2-7
v_call: TRBV18
clone_size: .
cdr3_aa: CASSRRDSTYEQYF

j_call: TRBJ1-1
v_call: TRBV6-2/TRBV6-3
clone_size: .
cdr3_aa: CASSKSRTGINTEAFF

j_call: TRBJ2-3
v_call: TRBV9
clone_size: once
cdr3_aa: CASSVAPLGALGTDTQYF

j_call: TRBJ2-7
v_call: TRBV4-3
clone_size: once
cdr3_aa: CASSQDLTYEQYF

j_call: TRBJ2-2
v_call: TRBV7-2
clone_size: .
cdr3_aa: CASSPPTTGGRELFF

j_call: TRBJ1-2
v_call: TRBV30
clone_size: .
cdr3_aa: CAWRGDRGHGYTF

j_call: TRBJ2-3
v_call: TRBV28
clone_size: .
cdr3_aa: CASSDTLRGRGTDTQYF

j_call: TRBJ1-6
v_call: TRBV25-1
clone_size: .
cdr3_aa: CASSEWGGDANSPLHF

j_call: TRBJ1-4
v_call: TRBV6-6
clone_size: .
cdr3_aa: CASTSQGQNEKLFF

j_call: TRBJ2-7
v_call: TRBV6-5
clone_size: .
cdr3_aa: CASSSTSGSWAEQYF

j_call: TRBJ2-7
v_call: TRBV28
clone_size: .
cdr3_aa: CASSSRERGSYEQYF

j_call: TRBJ2-7
v_call: TRBV10-1
clone_size: .
cdr3_aa: CASSESVGGEQYF

j_call: TRBJ2-2
v_call: TRBV4-1
clone_size: .
cdr3_aa: CASSQAGFPGGELFF

j_call: TRBJ1-5
v_call: TRBV2
clone_size: .
cdr3_aa: CASSLKGIGNQPQHF

j_call: TRBJ2-7
v_call: TRBV12-3/TRBV12-4
clone_size: .
cdr3_aa: CASSLTTGAEQYF

j_call: TRBJ1-5
v_call: TRBV6-4
clone_size: .
cdr3_aa: CASSAFRGQPQHF

j_call: TRBJ2-5
v_call: TRBV2
clone_size: .
cdr3_aa: CASSLTGEETQYF

j_call: TRBJ2-3
v_call: TRBV10-3
clone_size: .
cdr3_aa: CAISESPGLAGISTDTQYF

j_call: TRBJ1-1
v_call: TRBV10-3
clone_size: .
cdr3_aa: CAISPSMNTEAFF

j_call: TRBJ2-7
v_call: TRBV28
clone_size: .
cdr3_aa: CASTGLLRNEQYF

j_call: TRBJ2-2
v_call: TRBV4-1
clone_size: .
cdr3_aa: CASSQVRGRRTGELFF